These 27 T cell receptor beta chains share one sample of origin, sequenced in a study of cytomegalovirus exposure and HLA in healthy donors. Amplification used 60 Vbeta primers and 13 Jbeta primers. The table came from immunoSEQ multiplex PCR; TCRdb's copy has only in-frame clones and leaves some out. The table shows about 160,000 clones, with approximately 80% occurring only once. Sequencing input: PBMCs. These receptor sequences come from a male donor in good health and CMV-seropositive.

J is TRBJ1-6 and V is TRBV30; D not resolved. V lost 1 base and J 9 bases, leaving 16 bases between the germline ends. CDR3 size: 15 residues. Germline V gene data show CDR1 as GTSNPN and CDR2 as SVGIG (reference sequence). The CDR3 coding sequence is TGTGCCTGGAGTGAAGGGAAGAGGGATCGTTCACCCCTCCACTTT. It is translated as CAWSEGKRDRSPLHF.

The CDR3 DNA sequence: TGTGCCAGCAGATCGGGACAGGGCCTCTATGGCTACACCTTC. It codes for CASRSGQGLYGYTF. This chain uses TRBV27 with TRBJ1-2, with 9 bases that match TRBD1. The CDR3 consists of 14 residues. The V segment lost 6 bases and the J segment 4 bases; nucleotides outside the gene matches: 6. Germline V gene data show CDR1 as MNHEY and CDR2 as SMNVEV (reference sequence).

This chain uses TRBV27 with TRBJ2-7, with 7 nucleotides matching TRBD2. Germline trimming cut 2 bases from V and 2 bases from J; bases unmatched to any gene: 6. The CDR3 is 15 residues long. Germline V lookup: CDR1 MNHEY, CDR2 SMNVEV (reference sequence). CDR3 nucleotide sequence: TGTGCCAGCAGTTTAGTTTCGAGCGGGACCTACGAGCAGTACTTC. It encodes CASSLVSSGTYEQYF.

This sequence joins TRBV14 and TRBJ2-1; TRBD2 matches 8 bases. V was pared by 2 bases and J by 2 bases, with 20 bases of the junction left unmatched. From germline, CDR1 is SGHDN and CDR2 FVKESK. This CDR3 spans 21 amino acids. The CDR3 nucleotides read TGTGCCAGCAGCCAACCCTCTGCAGGCCTAGTAGGTAGCGGGACCTACAATGAGCAGTTCTTC. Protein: CASSQPSAGLVGSGTYNEQFF.

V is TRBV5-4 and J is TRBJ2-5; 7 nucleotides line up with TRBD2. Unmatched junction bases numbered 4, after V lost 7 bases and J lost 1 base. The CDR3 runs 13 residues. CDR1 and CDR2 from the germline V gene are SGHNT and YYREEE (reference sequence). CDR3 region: CASGIAGQETQYF. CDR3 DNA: TGTGCCAGCGGAATAGCGGGCCAAGAGACCCAGTACTTC.

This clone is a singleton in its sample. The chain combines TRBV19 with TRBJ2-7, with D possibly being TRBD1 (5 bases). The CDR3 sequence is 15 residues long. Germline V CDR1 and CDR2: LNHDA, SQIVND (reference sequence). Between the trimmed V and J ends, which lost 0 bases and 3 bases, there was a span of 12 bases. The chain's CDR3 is CASSIDRARDYEQYF. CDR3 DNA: TGTGCCAGTAGTATAGATAGGGCCAGGGACTACGAGCAGTACTTC.

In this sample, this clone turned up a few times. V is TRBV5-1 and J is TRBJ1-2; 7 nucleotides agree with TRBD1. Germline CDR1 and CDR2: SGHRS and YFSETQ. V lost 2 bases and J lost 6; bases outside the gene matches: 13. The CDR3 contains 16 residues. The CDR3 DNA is TGCGCCAGCAGCTTACTACCAGAGACAGGGTTGAATGGCTACACCTTC. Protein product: CASSLLPETGLNGYTF.

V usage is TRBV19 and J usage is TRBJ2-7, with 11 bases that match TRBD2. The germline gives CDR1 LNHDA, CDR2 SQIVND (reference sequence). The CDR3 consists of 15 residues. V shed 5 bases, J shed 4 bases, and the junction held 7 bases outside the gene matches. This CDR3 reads CASSPRASGRYEQYF. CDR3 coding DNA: TGTGCCAGTAGTCCCCGCGCTAGCGGGAGGTACGAGCAGTACTTC.

CDR3 loop: CATYSGGGADTQYF. The CDR3 DNA sequence: TGTGCCACCTACAGCGGGGGTGGTGCAGATACGCAGTATTTT. The V call is TRBV19, the J call TRBJ2-3, with 8 bases matching TRBD2. This CDR3 is 14 amino acids long. The germline gives CDR1 LNHDA, CDR2 SQIVND (reference sequence). J was trimmed by 4 bases and V by 10 bases; bases with no gene match: 10.

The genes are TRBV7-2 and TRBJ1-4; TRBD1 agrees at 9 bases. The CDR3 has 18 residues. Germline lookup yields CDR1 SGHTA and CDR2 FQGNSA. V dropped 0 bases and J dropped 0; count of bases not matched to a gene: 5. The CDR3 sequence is CASSLAGQGSPTNEKLFF. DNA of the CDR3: TGTGCCAGCAGCTTAGCGGGACAGGGATCCCCAACTAATGAAAAACTGTTTTTT.

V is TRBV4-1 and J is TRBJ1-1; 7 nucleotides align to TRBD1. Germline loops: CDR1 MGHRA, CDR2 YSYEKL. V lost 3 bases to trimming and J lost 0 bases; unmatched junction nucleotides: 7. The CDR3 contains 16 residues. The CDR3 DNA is TGCGCCAGCAGCCATGACAGGGAAAAGATGAACACTGAAGCTTTCTTT. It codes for CASSHDREKMNTEAFF.

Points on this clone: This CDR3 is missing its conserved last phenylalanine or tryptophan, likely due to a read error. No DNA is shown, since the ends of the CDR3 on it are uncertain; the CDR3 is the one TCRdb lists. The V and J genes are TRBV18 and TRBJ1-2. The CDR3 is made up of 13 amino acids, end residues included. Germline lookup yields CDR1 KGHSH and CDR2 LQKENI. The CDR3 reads CASSPSGAQVAGL.

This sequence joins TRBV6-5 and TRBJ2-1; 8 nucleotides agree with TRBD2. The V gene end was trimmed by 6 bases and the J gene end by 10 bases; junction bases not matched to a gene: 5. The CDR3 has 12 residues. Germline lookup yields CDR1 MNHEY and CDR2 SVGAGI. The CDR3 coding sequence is TGTGCCAGCAGCCGGACTAGCCGCGAGCAGTTCTTC. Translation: CASSRTSREQFF.

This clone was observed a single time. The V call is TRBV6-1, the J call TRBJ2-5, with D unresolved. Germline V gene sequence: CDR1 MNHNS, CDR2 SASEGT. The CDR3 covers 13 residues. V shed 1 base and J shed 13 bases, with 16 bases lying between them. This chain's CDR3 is CASSEVQAPSMYF. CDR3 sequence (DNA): TGTGCCAGCAGTGAAGTTCAAGCGCCGTCGATGTACTTC.

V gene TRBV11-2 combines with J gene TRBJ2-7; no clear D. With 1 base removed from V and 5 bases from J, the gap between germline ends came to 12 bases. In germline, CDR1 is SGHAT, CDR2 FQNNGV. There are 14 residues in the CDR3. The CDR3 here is CASSLVEPPNEQYF. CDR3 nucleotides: TGTGCCAGCAGCTTAGTAGAACCACCCAACGAGCAGTACTTC.

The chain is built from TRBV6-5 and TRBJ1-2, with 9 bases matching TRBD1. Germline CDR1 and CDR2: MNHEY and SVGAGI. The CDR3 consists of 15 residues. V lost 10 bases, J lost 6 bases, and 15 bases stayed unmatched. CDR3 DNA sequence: TGTGCCACAGGAAGGACAGGGGAGAGGGAAAATGGCTACACCTTC. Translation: CATGRTGERENGYTF.

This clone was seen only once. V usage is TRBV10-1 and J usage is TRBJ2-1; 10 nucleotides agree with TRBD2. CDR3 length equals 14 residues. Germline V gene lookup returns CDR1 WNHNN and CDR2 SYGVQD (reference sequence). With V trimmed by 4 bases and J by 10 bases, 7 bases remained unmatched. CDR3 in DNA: TGCGCCAGCAGTGCTCTAGCGGGGGACCGGGAGCAGTTCTTC. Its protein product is CASSALAGDREQFF.

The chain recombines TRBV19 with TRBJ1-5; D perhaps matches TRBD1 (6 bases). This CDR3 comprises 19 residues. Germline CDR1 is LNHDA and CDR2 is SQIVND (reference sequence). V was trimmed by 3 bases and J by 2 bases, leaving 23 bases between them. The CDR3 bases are TGTGCCAGTAGTATTGTAACAGGGCCCTTGCATTGGGGCAATCAGCCCCAGCATTTT. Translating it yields CASSIVTGPLHWGNQPQHF.

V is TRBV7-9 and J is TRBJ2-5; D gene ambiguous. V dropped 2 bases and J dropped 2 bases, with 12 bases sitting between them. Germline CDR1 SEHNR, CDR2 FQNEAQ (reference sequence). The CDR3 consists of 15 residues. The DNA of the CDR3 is TGTGCCAGCAGCTTATCCGCGGCTCTTCAAGAGACCCAGTACTTC. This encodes CASSLSAALQETQYF.

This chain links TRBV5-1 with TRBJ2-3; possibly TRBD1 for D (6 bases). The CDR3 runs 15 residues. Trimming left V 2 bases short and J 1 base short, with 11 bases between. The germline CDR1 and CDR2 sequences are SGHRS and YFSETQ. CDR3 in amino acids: CASSLQGFGTDTQYF. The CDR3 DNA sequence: TGCGCCAGCAGCTTACAGGGTTTTGGCACAGATACGCAGTATTTT.

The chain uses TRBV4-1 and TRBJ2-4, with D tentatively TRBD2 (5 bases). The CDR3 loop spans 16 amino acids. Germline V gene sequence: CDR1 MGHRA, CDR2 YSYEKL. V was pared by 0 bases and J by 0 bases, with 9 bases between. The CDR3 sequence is CASSQERVLAKNIQYF. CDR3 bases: TGCGCCAGCAGCCAAGAGAGGGTACTAGCCAAAAACATTCAGTACTTC.

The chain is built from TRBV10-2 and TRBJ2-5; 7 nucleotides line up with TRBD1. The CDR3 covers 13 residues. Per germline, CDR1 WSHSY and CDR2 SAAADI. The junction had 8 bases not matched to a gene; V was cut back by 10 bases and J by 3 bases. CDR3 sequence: CATTGTVKETQYF. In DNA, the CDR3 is TGCGCCACCACCGGGACAGTCAAAGAGACCCAGTACTTC.

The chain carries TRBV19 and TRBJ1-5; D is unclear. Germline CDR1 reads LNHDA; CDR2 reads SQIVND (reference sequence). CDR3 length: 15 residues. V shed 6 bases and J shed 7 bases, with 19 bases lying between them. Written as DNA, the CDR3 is TGTGCCAGTAGCCCCCCGGGAGGGTTGGGCCAGCCCCAGCATTTT. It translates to CASSPPGGLGQPQHF.

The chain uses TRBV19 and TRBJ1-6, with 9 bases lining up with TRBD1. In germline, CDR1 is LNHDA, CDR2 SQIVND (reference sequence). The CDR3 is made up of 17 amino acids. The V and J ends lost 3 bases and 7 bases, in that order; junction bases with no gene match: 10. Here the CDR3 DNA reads TGTGCCAGTAGTATTCCTCCGTCCGGGACAGGGAATTCACCCCTCCACTTT. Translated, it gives CASSIPPSGTGNSPLHF.

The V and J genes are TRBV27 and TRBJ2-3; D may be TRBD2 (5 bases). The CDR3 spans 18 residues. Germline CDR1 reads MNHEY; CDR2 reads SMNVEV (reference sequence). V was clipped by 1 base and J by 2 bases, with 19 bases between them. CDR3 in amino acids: CASSLWSLSERNTDTQYF. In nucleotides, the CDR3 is TGTGCCAGCAGTTTATGGTCTTTATCCGAGCGGAACACAGATACGCAGTATTTT.

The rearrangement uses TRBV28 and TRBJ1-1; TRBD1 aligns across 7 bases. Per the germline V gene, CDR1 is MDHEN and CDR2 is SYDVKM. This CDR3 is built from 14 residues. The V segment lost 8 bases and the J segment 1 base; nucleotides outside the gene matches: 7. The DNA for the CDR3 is TGTGCCAGCCACAGAGGGGGCTCGAACACTGAAGCTTTCTTT. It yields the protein CASHRGGSNTEAFF.

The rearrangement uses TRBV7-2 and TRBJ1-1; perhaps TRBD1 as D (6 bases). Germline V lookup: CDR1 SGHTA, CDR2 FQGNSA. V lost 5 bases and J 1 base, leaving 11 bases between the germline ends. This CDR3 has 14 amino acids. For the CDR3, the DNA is TGTGCCAGCAGCCTCCGGACAGAGAACACTGAAGCTTTCTTT. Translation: CASSLRTENTEAFF.